The clone carrying this TCR beta chain was recorded a few times. Its antigen is undetermined. This specimen comes from a study of T cell responses to AZD1222 COVID-19 vaccine. Study background: Second-dose intervals of approximately 4 or approximately 12 weeks were pooled.

The table came from immunoSEQ multiplex PCR; TCRdb's copy has only in-frame clones and leaves some out. The sample yields tens of thousands of clones, about 83% seen once. V dropped 2 bases and J dropped 2 bases, with 16 bases sitting between them. The CDR3 is 16 amino acids. CDR1 and CDR2 from the germline V gene are LGHNA and YNFKEQ. Regarding the study as a whole: Just 5 to 7 AZD1222 recipients tested seropositive at baseline. Reports say nearly half of spike-specific TCRs go after unmutated variant regions. Repertoire sampling happened only post peak T cell response.

This clonotype was sampled from an adult in good health. This chain connects TRBV4-2 to TRBJ2-7; possible D gene TRBD1, 5 bases. The sample in question was peripheral blood, obtained on day 0 of AZD1222 vaccination. The CDR3, as DNA: TGTGCCAGCAGCCAATTGGGTCGAGACAGAACCTACGAGCAGTACTTC. This codes for CASSQLGRDRTYEQYF.